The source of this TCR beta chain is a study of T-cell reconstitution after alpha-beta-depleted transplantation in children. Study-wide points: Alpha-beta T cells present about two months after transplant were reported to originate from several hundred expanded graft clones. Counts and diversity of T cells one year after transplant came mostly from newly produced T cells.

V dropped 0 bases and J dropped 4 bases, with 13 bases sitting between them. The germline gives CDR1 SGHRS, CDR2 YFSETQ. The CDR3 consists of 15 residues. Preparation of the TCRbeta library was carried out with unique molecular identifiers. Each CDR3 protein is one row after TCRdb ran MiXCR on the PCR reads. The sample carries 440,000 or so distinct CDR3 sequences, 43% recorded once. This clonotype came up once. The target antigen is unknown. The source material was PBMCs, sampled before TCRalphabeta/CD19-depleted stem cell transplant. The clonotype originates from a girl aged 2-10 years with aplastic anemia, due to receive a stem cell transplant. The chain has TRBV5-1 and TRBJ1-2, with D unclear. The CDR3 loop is CASSLDPNLIYGYTF. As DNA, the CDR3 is TGCGCCAGCAGCTTGGACCCGAACCTAATCTATGGCTACACCTTC.